This T cell receptor beta chain was observed in a study of shared clonotypes between healthy human individuals. With V trimmed by 5 bases and J by 5 bases, 14 bases remained unmatched. Germline CDR1 and CDR2: SGHAT and FQNNGV. The CDR3 loop spans 16 amino acids. Clones were read by immunoSEQ multiplex PCR, and TCRdb kept only the in-frame ones, dropping some. The sample includes some 2,000,000 clones, approximately 94% seen only once; the top ten take roughly 1%. Naive CD8 cells were CD45RO-negative, positively selected for CCR7, excluding terminally differentiated effector memory CD45RA+ cells. This chain uses TRBV11-2 with TRBJ2-5; 7 nucleotides match TRBD2. Material for sequencing was naive CD8+ T cells sorted from blood. The clonotype comes from a man younger than 30 in good health. The CDR3 nucleotides are TGTGCCAGCAGCCACCACCGCCTCCTAGCGGAGGAGACCCAGTACTTC. This codes for CASSHHRLLAEETQYF.